One and the same sample provided the 21 T cell receptor beta chains below, sequenced in a study of blood T cell repertoires in COVID-19. The repertoire was sequenced with immunoSEQ multiplex PCR; TCRdb's copy has only in-frame clones and lacks some. The sample holds over 150,000 clones; about four fifths are singletons and the top ten take roughly 3.2%. Sequenced material: PBMCs or T cells enriched from blood (not recorded which). The receptor source for this set is a woman in her 30s who had recovered from COVID-19.

The V and J genes are TRBV10-2 and TRBJ1-4; tentatively, D is TRBD1 (5 bases). This CDR3 has 15 residues. Germline V gene lookup returns CDR1 WSHSY and CDR2 SAAADI. V was pared by 3 bases and J by 3 bases, with 11 bases between. CDR3 protein: CASSDQGSSNEKLFF. The CDR3 DNA follows: TGCGCCAGCAGTGATCAGGGCTCGTCTAATGAAAAACTGTTTTTT.

This clone is a singleton in its sample. This sequence joins TRBV5-1 and TRBJ2-3; TRBD2 agrees at 9 bases. The V gene end was trimmed by 2 bases and the J gene end by 1 base; junction bases not matched to a gene: 2. CDR3 length: 15 residues. Germline V gives CDR1 SGHRS, CDR2 YFSETQ. The CDR3 reads CASSFERGGTDTQYF. CDR3 coding DNA: TGCGCCAGCAGCTTCGAGCGGGGGGGCACAGATACGCAGTATTTT.

The V and J genes are TRBV28 and TRBJ1-2; tentative D call: TRBD1 (6 bases). The CDR3 has 15 residues. V gave up 5 bases and J gave up 2 bases, with 15 bases separating them. Germline V lookup: CDR1 MDHEN, CDR2 SYDVKM. CDR3 nucleotides: TGTGCCAGCAGTCCTCGCGGGGGGCGCAACTATGGCTACACCTTC. Translated, it gives CASSPRGGRNYGYTF.

This clone is a singleton in its sample. The chain joins TRBV19 to TRBJ1-1, with 8 nucleotides matching TRBD1. V dropped 4 bases and J dropped 0; count of bases not matched to a gene: 1. This CDR3 is built from 14 residues. Germline V gives CDR1 LNHDA, CDR2 SQIVND (reference sequence). CDR3 sequence (DNA): TGTGCCAGTAGTAGGGGACAGGTGAACACTGAAGCTTTCTTT. Protein product: CASSRGQVNTEAFF.

The chain has TRBV25-1 and TRBJ2-3, with D possibly TRBD2 on 6 matching bases. The CDR3 totals 15 residues. The V gene's germline CDR1 is MGHDK and CDR2 SYGVNS. V dropped 0 bases and J dropped 6 bases, with 13 bases sitting between them. As DNA, the CDR3 is TGTGCCAGCAGTGAATACGTCGGGGGTAAGGATACGCAGTATTTT. It translates to CASSEYVGGKDTQYF.

This chain links TRBV7-2 with TRBJ2-3; no reliable D call. V was cut by 6 bases and J by 4 bases, with 17 bases left in between. Germline lookup yields CDR1 SGHTA and CDR2 FQGNSA. The CDR3 is 15 residues long. The DNA of the CDR3 is TGTGCCAGCAGTCGTCTTGCGATGTTGTCAGATACGCAGTATTTT. The encoded protein is CASSRLAMLSDTQYF.

Only a few counts were recorded for this clone. The chain has TRBV11-3 and TRBJ2-7; 8 bases align to TRBD2. The CDR3 spans 14 residues. Germline values: CDR1 SGHNT, CDR2 YENEEA. V shed 5 bases, J shed 1 base, and the junction held 4 bases outside the gene matches. CDR3 protein: CASSPVAGSYEQYF. The CDR3 DNA sequence: TGTGCCAGCAGCCCCGTAGCGGGGTCCTACGAGCAGTACTTC.

The V call is TRBV7-9, the J call TRBJ1-1, with 7 nucleotides matching TRBD1. Germline lookup yields CDR1 SEHNR and CDR2 FQNEAQ (reference sequence). J gave up 4 bases and V 5 bases, and 7 bases lay outside the gene matches. The CDR3 totals 14 residues. The CDR3 protein is CASSQGGGFTEAFF. The CDR3 DNA reads as TGTGCCAGCAGCCAGGGGGGAGGATTCACTGAAGCTTTCTTT. Using reference TRBV7-9 and TRBJ1-1 for the parts outside the CDR3, the full variable domain is DTGVSQNPRHKITKRGQNVTFRCDPISEHNRLYWYRQTLGQGPEFLTYFQNEAQLEKSRLLSDRFSAERPKGSFSTLEIQRTEQGDSAMYLCASSQGGGFTEAFFGQGTRLTVV.

This chain joins TRBV2 and TRBJ1-2; 8 bases align to TRBD1. V lost 9 bases, J lost 8 bases, and 17 bases stayed unmatched. The V gene's germline CDR1 is SNHLY and CDR2 FYNNEI. CDR3 length: 15 residues. CDR3 region: CASAGGNGQIGGYTF. The CDR3 DNA sequence: TGTGCCAGTGCAGGGGGCAATGGGCAAATTGGGGGCTACACCTTC.

The rearrangement links TRBV27 to TRBJ1-5; 7 bases line up with TRBD1. The CDR3 covers 16 residues. Germline CDR1 MNHEY, CDR2 SMNVEV (reference sequence). Trimming at V came to 7 bases and at J to 4 bases, leaving 13 bases not matched to a gene. DNA for the CDR3: TGTGCCAGCATAGAAGACAGGGAACCCCTAAATCAGCCCCAGCATTTT. Its translation is CASIEDREPLNQPQHF.

The V gene is TRBV23-1, the J gene TRBJ1-3; TRBD1 agrees at 8 bases. TRBV23-1 is an ORF for which the function is uncertain. J lost 0 bases, V lost 1 base, and 5 bases had no gene match. This CDR3 has 17 amino acids. The CDR3 reads CASSQFTGGYSGNTIYF. Written as DNA, the CDR3 is TGCGCCAGCAGTCAATTTACAGGGGGTTACTCTGGAAACACCATATATTTT.

This chain joins TRBV28 and TRBJ2-3, with TRBD2 identical over 12 bases. V lost 0 bases to trimming and J lost 3 bases; unmatched junction nucleotides: 7. Germline values: CDR1 MDHEN, CDR2 SYDVKM. CDR3 size: 18 residues. The CDR3, as DNA: TGTGCCAGCAGTTTATGGCTAGCGGGGGGGTTTTCGACAGATACGCAGTATTTT. It codes for CASSLWLAGGFSTDTQYF.

V usage is TRBV5-1 and J usage is TRBJ1-1; 8 positions match TRBD1. This CDR3 comprises 14 residues. The germline V gene encodes CDR1 SGHRS and CDR2 YFSETQ. The junction had 7 bases not matched to a gene; V was cut back by 3 bases and J by 6 bases. CDR3 region: CASSWRTGIAEAFF. In DNA form, the CDR3 reads TGCGCCAGCAGCTGGAGGACAGGGATTGCTGAAGCTTTCTTT.

In regard to this clone: A junction end diverges from the germline sequence, so it may reflect a read error. V and J are TRBV7-7 and TRBJ1-2, with D tentatively TRBD1 (5 bases). The germline CDR1 and CDR2 sequences are SSHAT and FNYEAQ (reference sequence). The CDR3 loop spans 14 amino acids. DNA for the CDR3: TGTGCTAGCAGCCCGTGGGGACGGGAGAATGGCTACACCTTC. Residues: CASSPWGRENGYTF.

This rearrangement joins TRBV18 to TRBJ2-5; 8 nucleotides line up with TRBD2. CDR1 KGHSH and CDR2 LQKENI come from the germline V gene. The junction had 4 bases not matched to a gene; V was cut back by 5 bases and J by 2 bases. CDR3 length equals 14 residues. The CDR3 nucleotides are TGTGCCAGCTCAATAGCGGGGCTTCAAGAGACCCAGTACTTC. Protein sequence: CASSIAGLQETQYF.

This clone was detected only once. The chain couples TRBV30 to TRBJ2-5; 11 bases match TRBD2. V trimming: 4 bases; J trimming: 5 bases; junction bases outside the gene matches: 9. Germline loops: CDR1 GTSNPN, CDR2 SVGIG (reference sequence). The CDR3 spans 15 residues. In DNA, the CDR3 is TGTGCCTGGACGGGTTTAGCGGGAGGGGGGGAGACCCAGTACTTC. Its protein product is CAWTGLAGGGETQYF.

The chain couples TRBV2 to TRBJ2-1, with 10 bases identical to TRBD2. The CDR3 runs 14 residues. Germline V gene sequence: CDR1 SNHLY, CDR2 FYNNEI. With 6 bases clipped from V and 6 bases from J, the junction kept 5 bases outside the gene matches. CDR3 in amino acids: CASRTLAGSNEQFF. The CDR3 bases are TGTGCCAGCAGGACACTAGCGGGGAGCAATGAGCAGTTCTTC.

This clone was observed a few times. The V and J genes are TRBV7-2 and TRBJ2-1; TRBD2 might be the D (5 bases). The CDR3 length is 14 residues. Trimming took off 1 base at V and 10 bases at J, with 14 bases between the two ends. CDR1 is SGHTA, CDR2 FQGNSA, per germline. The CDR3, as DNA: TGTGCCAGCAGCTTAGACTCTGCGGGTGGGGAGCAGTTCTTC. This gives the protein CASSLDSAGGEQFF.

The J gene is TRBJ1-5, the V gene TRBV28; D is possibly TRBD1 (5 bases). Per the germline V gene, CDR1 is MDHEN and CDR2 is SYDVKM. This CDR3 has 11 residues. V was trimmed by 2 bases and J by 9 bases, leaving 5 bases between them. The DNA of the CDR3 is TGTGCCAGCAGTTTAACAGGGCCCCAGCATTTT. Translation gives CASSLTGPQHF. Combining the CDR3 with reference TRBV28 and TRBJ1-5 gives the whole variable domain DVKVTQSSRYLVKRTGEKVFLECVQDMDHENMFWYRQDPGLGLRLIYFSYDVKMKEKGDIPEGYSVSREKKERFSLILESASTNQTSMYLCASSLTGPQHFGDGTRLSIL.

V gene TRBV25-1 combines with J gene TRBJ1-6; D remains unclear. Germline V lookup: CDR1 MGHDK, CDR2 SYGVNS. This CDR3 comprises 15 residues. V was clipped by 1 base and J by 5 bases, with 9 bases between them. CDR3 residues: CASSEWSRDNSPLHF. The DNA for the CDR3 is TGTGCCAGCAGTGAATGGAGCCGCGATAATTCACCCCTCCACTTT.

This chain links TRBV20-1 with TRBJ2-6; D perhaps matches TRBD2 (6 bases). V lost 6 bases and J 0 bases, leaving 21 bases between the germline ends. The CDR3 has 18 amino acids. Germline V gene lookup returns CDR1 DFQATT and CDR2 SNEGSKA (reference sequence). In DNA form, the CDR3 reads TGCAGTGCCAGTACTATTGCGGGACGGCACTCTGGGGCCAACGTCCTGACTTTC. It specifies CSASTIAGRHSGANVLTF.